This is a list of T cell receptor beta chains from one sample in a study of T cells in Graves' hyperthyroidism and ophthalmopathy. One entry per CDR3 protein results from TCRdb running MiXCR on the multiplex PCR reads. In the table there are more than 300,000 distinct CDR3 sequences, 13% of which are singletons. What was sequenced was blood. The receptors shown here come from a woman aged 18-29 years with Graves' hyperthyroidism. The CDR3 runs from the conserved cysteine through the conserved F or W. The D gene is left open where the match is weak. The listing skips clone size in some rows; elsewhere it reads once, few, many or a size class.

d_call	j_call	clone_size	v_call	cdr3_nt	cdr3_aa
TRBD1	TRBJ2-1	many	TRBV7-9	TGTGCCAGCAGCTCCCGGACAGGGAACAATGAGCAGTTCTTC	CASSSRTGNNEQFF
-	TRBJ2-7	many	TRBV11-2	TGTGCCAGCAGCCACTACGGGGAGCAGTACTTC	CASSHYGEQYF
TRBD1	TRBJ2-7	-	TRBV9	TGTGCCAGCAGCCTTGGACCAGGGGGCCACGAGCAGTACTTC	CASSLGPGGHEQYF
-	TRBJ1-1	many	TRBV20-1	TGCAGTGCTAGTTCGGTGGTGGAAGCTTTCTTT	CSASSVVEAFF
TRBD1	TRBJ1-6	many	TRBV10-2	TGCGCCAGCAGTGGGGACAGGGGGAATTCACCCCTCCACTTT	CASSGDRGNSPLHF
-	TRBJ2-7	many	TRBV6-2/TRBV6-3	TGTGCCAGCAGTTACGATGTAACAGTTGGCGAGCAGTACTTC	CASSYDVTVGEQYF
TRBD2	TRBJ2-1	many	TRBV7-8	TGTGCCAGCAGCTCCGAACTAGCGGGGCCCTACAATGAGCAGTTCTTC	CASSSELAGPYNEQFF
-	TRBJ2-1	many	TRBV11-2	TGTGCCAGCAGCCCAAGCCGGGACATATACAATGAGCAGTTCTTC	CASSPSRDIYNEQFF
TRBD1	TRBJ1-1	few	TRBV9	TGTGCCAGCAGCGCGGGACAGGGAAACACTGAAGCTTTCTTT	CASSAGQGNTEAFF
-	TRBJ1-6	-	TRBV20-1	TGCAGTGCTAGCCGTCCCAGCGGAGAGGAGTCACCCCTCCACTTT	CSASRPSGEESPLHF
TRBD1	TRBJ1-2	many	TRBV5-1	TGCGCCAGCAGCTTCGACAGGGGAGCTAACTATGGCTACACCTTC	CASSFDRGANYGYTF
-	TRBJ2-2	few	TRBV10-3	TGTGCCATCAGGGTGTCGGAAGGGAACACCGGGGAGCTGTTTTTT	CAIRVSEGNTGELFF
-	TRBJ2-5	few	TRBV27	TGTGCCAGCAGTCTCCGAGCCCAAGAGACCCAGTACTTC	CASSLRAQETQYF
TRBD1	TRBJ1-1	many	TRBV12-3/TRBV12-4	TGTGCCAGCAGTCCCGCTGGGACAGGGAGCCACAACACTGAAGCTTTCTTT	CASSPAGTGSHNTEAFF
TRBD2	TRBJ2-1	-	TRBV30	TGTGCCTGGAGTGTAACTAGCGGGGGATACAATGAGCAGTTCTTC	CAWSVTSGGYNEQFF
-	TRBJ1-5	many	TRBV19	TGTGCCAGTATAGGGAGGGGTGATAGCAATCAGCCCCAGCATTTT	CASIGRGDSNQPQHF
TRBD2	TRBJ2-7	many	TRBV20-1	TGCAGTGCTAAGGTACTAGCGGGGGACTACGAGCAGTACTTC	CSAKVLAGDYEQYF
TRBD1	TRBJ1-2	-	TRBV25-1	TGTGCCAGCAGTGAGAGGCAGGGGGGTGGCTACACCTTC	CASSERQGGGYTF
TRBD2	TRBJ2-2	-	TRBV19	TGTGCCAGTAGTATAAATAGCGGGAGGGCCTACGCCGGGGAGCTGTTTTTT	CASSINSGRAYAGELFF
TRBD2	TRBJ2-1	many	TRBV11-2	TGTGCCAGCAGCTGGACTAGCGGGCGTCTTAGCTCCTACAATGAGCAGTTCTTC	CASSWTSGRLSSYNEQFF
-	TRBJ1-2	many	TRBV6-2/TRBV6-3	TGTGCCAGCAGTTACGGCCCCGGGGGGAACAACTATGGCTACACCTTC	CASSYGPGGNNYGYTF
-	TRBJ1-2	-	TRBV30	TGTGCCTGGAAACAGGGATATGGCTACACCTTC	CAWKQGYGYTF
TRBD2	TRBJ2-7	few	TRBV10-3	TGTGCCATCAGTGGATATGGACTAGTTGGGGATGAGCAGTACTTC	CAISGYGLVGDEQYF
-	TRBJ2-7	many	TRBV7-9	TGTGCCAGCAGCCACGGGAATACCGACTACGAGCAGTACTTC	CASSHGNTDYEQYF
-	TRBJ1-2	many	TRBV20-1	TGCAGTGCTAGGCAGGGACGCCGAACCTATGGCTACACCTTC	CSARQGRRTYGYTF
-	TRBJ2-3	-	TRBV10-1	TGCGCCAGCAGTGAGGTAGCGGCGGATACGCAGTATTTT	CASSEVAADTQYF
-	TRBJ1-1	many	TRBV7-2	TGTGCCAGCAGCTCCCCAGGAGCGTGGGGTGAAGCTTTCTTT	CASSSPGAWGEAFF
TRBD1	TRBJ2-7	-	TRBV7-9	TGTGCCAGCAGCTTATCGGGACAGGCGGGCCACGAGCAGTACTTC	CASSLSGQAGHEQYF
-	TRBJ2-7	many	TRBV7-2	TGTGCCAGCAGCTTGGTAGTTCAAAACGAGCAGTACTTC	CASSLVVQNEQYF
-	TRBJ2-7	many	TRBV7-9	TGTGCCAGCAGCCTAGGACAGTTCTACGAGCAGTACTTC	CASSLGQFYEQYF
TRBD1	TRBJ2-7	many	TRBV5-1	TGCGCCAGCAGCATACGGGACAGGGGCGGCGAGCAGTACTTC	CASSIRDRGGEQYF
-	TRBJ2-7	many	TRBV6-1	TGTGCCAGCAGTGAAGCTAGATCCTACGAGCAGTACTTC	CASSEARSYEQYF
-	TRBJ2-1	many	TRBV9	TGTGCCAGCAGCGCGGGGTCGCGAACCTACAATGAGCAGTTCTTC	CASSAGSRTYNEQFF
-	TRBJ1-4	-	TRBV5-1	TGCGCCAGCAGCGGGGACGGAGTTTTTAATGAAAAACTGTTTTTT	CASSGDGVFNEKLFF
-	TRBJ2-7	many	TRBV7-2	TGTGCCAGCAGCTTAGGCGAGGGCTACGAGCAGTACTTC	CASSLGEGYEQYF
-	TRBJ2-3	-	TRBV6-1	TGTGCCAGCAGTGAATTACGGCCTCCGGGGAGTTTCACAGATACGCAGTATTTT	CASSELRPPGSFTDTQYF
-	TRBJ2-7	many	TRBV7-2	TGTGCCAGCAGCTTAGCAGCTAGCGCGACCTACGAGCAGTACTTC	CASSLAASATYEQYF
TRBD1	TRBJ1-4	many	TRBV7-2	TGTGCCAGCAGCCCCTTTGTAGGGGGCGATGAAAAACTGTTTTTT	CASSPFVGGDEKLFF
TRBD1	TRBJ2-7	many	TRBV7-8	TGTGCCAGCAGCGAACATTGGACAGGATACTACGAGCAGTACTTC	CASSEHWTGYYEQYF
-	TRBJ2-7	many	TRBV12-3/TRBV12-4	TGTGCCAGCAGTTTCTCTGGCGAGCAGTACTTC	CASSFSGEQYF
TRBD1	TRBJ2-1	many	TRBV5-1	TGCGCCAGCAGCTTGGGGGACAGGGGTAATGAGCAGTTCTTC	CASSLGDRGNEQFF
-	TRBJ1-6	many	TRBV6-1	TGTGCCAGCAGAGAGGGGCTTTCTAATTCACCCCTCCACTTT	CASREGLSNSPLHF
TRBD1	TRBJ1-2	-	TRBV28	TGTGCCAGCAGTTTATTCTTCGGGACAGGGGTCGCCACTGGCTACACCTTC	CASSLFFGTGVATGYTF
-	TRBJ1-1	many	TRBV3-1	TGTGCCAGCAGCCCAGGCAGCAGTTCGAACACTGAAGCTTTCTTT	CASSPGSSSNTEAFF
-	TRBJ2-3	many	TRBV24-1	TGTGCCACCAGTACCAACCTCCCAGGGGGCACAGATACGCAGTATTTT	CATSTNLPGGTDTQYF
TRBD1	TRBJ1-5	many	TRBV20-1	TGCAGTGCTTGGGACAGTTATAGCAATCAGCCCCAGCATTTT	CSAWDSYSNQPQHF
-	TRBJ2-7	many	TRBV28	TGTGCCAGCAGTGACTTAGACCCCACTTACGAGCAGTACTTC	CASSDLDPTYEQYF
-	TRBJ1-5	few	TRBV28	TGTGCCAGCAGCGATCGAGGACAGATATCTTATAGCAATCAGCCCCAGCATTTT	CASSDRGQISYSNQPQHF
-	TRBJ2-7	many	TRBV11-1	TGTGCCAGCAAGCTTAGTCAGGGTACCTACGAGCAGTACTTC	CASKLSQGTYEQYF
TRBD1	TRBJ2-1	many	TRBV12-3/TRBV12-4	TGTGCCAGCAGTATCCGGGACAGAAACAATGAGCAGTTCTTC	CASSIRDRNNEQFF
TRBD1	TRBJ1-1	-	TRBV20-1	TGCAGTGCTAGAGGTCTGGCAGGGGGCCCGAACACTGAAGCTTTCTTT	CSARGLAGGPNTEAFF
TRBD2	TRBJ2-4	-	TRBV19	TGTGCCAGTAGTAACGGACTAGCGGGAGGCATTCAGTACTTC	CASSNGLAGGIQYF
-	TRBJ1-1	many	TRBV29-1	TGCAGCGTTACCCAGATTCTTTTGAACACTGAAGCTTTCTTT	CSVTQILLNTEAFF
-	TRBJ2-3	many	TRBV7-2	TGTGCCAGCAGCTTAGCCTGGATGGATACGCAGTATTTT	CASSLAWMDTQYF